This T cell receptor (beta chain) was captured by sequencing in a study of cytomegalovirus exposure and HLA in healthy donors. Trimming shortened V by 2 bases and J by 0 bases, and 9 bases separated the two germline ends. Per the germline V gene, CDR1 is SGHRS and CDR2 is YFSETQ. The CDR3 runs 14 residues. The PCR made use of 60 Vbeta and 13 Jbeta primers. Produced via immunoSEQ multiplex PCR; TCRdb's table is partial and in-frame only. The table includes some 180,000 clones, around 80% detected once. By share, this clone ranks as medium-sized. Antigen unknown. Regarding the study as a whole: The authors enumerated 150 to 200 TCR beta chains as linked to cytomegalovirus.

The rearrangement joins TRBV5-1 to TRBJ2-7, with D perhaps matching TRBD1 (5 bases). Specimen: PBMCs. This receptor was identified in a woman aged 25 to 39 in good health and CMV-seronegative. CDR3 sequence (DNA): TGCGCCAGCAGCTTCTGGACAACCTCCTACGAGCAGTACTTC. It is translated as CASSFWTTSYEQYF.